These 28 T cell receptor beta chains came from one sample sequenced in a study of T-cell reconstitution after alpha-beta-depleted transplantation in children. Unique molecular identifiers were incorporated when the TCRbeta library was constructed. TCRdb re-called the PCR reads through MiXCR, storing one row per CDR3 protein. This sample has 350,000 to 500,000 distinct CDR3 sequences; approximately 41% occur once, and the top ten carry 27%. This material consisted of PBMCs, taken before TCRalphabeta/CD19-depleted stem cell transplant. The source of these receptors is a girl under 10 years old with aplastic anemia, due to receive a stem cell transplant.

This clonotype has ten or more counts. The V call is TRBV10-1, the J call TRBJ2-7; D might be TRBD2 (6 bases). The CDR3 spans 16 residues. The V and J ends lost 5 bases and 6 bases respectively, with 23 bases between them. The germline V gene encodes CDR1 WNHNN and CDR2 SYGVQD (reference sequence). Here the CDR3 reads CASSSRDSPSTGEQYF. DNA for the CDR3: TGCGCCAGCAGTTCCAGGGACTCTCCCTCTACCGGCGAGCAGTACTTC.

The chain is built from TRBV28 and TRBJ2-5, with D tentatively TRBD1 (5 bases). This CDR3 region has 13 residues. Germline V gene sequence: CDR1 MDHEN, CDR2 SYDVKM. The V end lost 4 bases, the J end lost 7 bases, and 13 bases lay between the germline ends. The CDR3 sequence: CASSSTLRGTQYF. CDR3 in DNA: TGTGCCAGCAGTTCGACCCTAAGGGGGACCCAGTACTTC. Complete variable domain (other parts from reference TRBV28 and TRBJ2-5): DVKVTQSSRYLVKRTGEKVFLECVQDMDHENMFWYRQDPGLGLRLIYFSYDVKMKEKGDIPEGYSVSREKKERFSLILESASTNQTSMYLCASSSTLRGTQYFGPGTRLLVL.

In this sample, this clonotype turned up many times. CDR3 loop: CASSATGSWSYEQYF. CDR3 bases: TGCGCCAGCAGCGCGACAGGTTCGTGGTCCTACGAGCAGTACTTC. This chain uses TRBV5-1 with TRBJ2-7, with D possibly TRBD1 on 6 matching bases. CDR1 is SGHRS, CDR2 YFSETQ, per germline. This CDR3 has 15 residues. V was clipped by 4 bases and J by 1 base, with 15 bases between them.

The CDR3 region has the DNA TGTGCCAGCAGCTTAGGTGCTAGCGGGGGAAGGATCACAGATACGCAGTATTTT. Residues: CASSLGASGGRITDTQYF. This sequence joins TRBV7-3 and TRBJ2-3; 10 bases match TRBD2. CDR3 length: 18 amino acids. V shed 2 bases, J shed 2 bases, and the junction held 10 bases outside the gene matches. CDR1 and CDR2 (germline): SGHTA, FQGTGA.

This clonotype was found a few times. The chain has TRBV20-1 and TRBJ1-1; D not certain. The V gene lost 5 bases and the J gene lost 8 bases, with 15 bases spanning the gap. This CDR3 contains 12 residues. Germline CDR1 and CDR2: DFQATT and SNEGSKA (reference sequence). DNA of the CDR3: TGCAGTGCTCAATCGTACCAGCAAGAAGCTTTCTTT. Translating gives CSAQSYQQEAFF.

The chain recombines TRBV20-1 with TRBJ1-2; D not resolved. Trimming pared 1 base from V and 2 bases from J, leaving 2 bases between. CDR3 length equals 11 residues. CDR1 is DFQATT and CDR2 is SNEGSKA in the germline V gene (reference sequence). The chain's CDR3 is CSARANYGYTF. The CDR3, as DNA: TGCAGTGCTAGAGCGAACTATGGCTACACCTTC.

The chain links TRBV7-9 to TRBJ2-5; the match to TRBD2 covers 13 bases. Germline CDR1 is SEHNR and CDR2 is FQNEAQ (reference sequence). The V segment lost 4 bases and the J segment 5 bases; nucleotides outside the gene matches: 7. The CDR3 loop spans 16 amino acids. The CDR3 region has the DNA TGTGCCAGCAGCTCTGGGGGACTAGCGGGAACGGAGACCCAGTACTTC. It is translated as CASSSGGLAGTETQYF.

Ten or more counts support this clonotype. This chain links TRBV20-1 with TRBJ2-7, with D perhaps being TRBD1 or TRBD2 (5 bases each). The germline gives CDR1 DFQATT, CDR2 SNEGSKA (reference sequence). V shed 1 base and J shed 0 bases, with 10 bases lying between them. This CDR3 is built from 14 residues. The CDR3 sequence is CSARAGANSYEQYF. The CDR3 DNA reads TGCAGTGCTAGAGCCGGGGCGAACTCCTACGAGCAGTACTTC.

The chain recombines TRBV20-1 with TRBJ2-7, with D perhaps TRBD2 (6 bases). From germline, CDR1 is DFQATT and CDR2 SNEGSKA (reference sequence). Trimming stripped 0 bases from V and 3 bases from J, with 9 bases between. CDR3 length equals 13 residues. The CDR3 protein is CSARERGFYEQYF. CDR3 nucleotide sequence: TGCAGTGCTAGAGAGCGGGGCTTCTACGAGCAGTACTTC.

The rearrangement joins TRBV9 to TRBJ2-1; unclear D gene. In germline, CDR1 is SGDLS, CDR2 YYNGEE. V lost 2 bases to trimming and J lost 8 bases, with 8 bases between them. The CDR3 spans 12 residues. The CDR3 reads CASSVNGDEQFF. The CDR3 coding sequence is TGTGCCAGCAGCGTCAATGGGGATGAGCAGTTCTTC.

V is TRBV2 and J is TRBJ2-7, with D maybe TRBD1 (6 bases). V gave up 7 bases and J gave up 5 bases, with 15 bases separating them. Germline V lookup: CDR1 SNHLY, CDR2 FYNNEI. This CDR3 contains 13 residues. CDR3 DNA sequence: TGTGCCAGCAACAGACAGGAAGTCCACGAGCAGTACTTC. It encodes CASNRQEVHEQYF.

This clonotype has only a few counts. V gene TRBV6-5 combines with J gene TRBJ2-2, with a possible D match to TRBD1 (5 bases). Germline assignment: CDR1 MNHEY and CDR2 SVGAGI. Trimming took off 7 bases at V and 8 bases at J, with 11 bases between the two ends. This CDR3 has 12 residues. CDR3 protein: CASTQGGGELFF. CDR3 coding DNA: TGTGCCAGCACCCAGGGTGGTGGGGAGCTGTTTTTT.

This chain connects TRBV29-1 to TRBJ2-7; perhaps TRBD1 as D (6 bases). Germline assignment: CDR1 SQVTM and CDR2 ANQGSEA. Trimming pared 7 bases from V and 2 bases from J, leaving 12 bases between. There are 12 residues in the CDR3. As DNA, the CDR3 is TGCAGCGCCTGGACAGCAGCCTACGAGCAGTACTTC. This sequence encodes CSAWTAAYEQYF.

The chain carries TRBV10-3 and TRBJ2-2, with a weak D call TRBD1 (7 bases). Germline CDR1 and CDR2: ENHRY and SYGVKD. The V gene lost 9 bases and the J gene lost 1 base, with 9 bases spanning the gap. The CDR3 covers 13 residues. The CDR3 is CAMQGGNTGELFF. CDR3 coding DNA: TGTGCCATGCAGGGGGGGAACACCGGGGAGCTGTTTTTT.

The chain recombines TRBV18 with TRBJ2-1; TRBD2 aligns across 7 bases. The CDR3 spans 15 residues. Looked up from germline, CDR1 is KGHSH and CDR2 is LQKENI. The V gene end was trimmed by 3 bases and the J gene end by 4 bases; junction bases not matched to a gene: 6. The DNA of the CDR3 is TGTGCCAGCTCACCGGGACTAAATCTTTACAATGAGCAGTTCTTC. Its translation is CASSPGLNLYNEQFF.

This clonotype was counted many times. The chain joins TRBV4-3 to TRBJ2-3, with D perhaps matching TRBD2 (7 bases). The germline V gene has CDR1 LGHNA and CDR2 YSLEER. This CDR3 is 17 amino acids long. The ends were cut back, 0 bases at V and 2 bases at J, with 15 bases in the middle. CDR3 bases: TGCGCCAGCAGCCAAGATCCGGGGGGCCGCAACACAGATACGCAGTATTTT. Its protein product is CASSQDPGGRNTDTQYF.

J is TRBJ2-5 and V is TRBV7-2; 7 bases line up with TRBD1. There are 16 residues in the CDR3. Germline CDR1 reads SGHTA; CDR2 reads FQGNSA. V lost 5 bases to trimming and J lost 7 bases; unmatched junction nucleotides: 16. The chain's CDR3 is CASSRTGTAEFGTQYF. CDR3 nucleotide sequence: TGTGCCAGCAGCCGTACCGGGACAGCGGAGTTTGGGACCCAGTACTTC.

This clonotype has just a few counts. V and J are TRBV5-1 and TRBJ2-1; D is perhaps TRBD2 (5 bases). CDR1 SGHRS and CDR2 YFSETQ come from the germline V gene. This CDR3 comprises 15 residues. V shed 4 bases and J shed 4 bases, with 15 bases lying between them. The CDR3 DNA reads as TGCGCCAGCAGCCCAGGCGGCACGGGGTACAATGAGCAGTTCTTC. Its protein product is CASSPGGTGYNEQFF.

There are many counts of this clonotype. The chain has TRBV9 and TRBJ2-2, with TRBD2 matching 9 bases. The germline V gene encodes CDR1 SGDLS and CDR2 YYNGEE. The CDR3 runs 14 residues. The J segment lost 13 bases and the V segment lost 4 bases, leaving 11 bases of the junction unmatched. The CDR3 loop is CASSYRQTSGVLFF. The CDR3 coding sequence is TGTGCCAGCAGCTACCGACAGACTAGCGGAGTGCTGTTTTTT.

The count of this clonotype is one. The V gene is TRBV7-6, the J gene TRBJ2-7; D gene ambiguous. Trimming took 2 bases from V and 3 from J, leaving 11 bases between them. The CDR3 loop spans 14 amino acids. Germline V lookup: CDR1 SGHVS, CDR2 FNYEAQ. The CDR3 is CASSLKEGSYEQYF. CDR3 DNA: TGTGCCAGCAGCTTAAAGGAAGGTAGCTACGAGCAGTACTTC.

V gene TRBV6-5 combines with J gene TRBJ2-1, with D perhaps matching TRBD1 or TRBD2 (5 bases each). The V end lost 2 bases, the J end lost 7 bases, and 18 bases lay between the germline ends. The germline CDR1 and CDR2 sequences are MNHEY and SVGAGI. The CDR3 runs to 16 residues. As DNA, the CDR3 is TGTGCCAGCAGTTACGGAACCGGGACGTCCCCTAATGAGCAGTTCTTC. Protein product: CASSYGTGTSPNEQFF.

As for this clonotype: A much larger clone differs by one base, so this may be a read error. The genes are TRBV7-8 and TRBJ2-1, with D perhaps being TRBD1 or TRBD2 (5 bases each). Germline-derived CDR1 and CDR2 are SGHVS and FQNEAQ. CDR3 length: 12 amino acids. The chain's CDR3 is CVSMGVYAFLAF. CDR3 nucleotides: TGTGTCAGCATGGGGGTCTATGCCTTTTTAGCCTTC.

CDR3 region: CSARTGGSGEQYF. CDR3 coding DNA: TGCAGCGCCCGGACAGGGGGCTCGGGGGAGCAGTACTTC. This chain uses TRBV29-1 with TRBJ2-7; 11 bases line up with TRBD1. Germline lookup yields CDR1 SQVTM and CDR2 ANQGSEA. This CDR3 spans 13 amino acids. With 7 bases clipped from V and 7 bases from J, the junction kept 9 bases outside the gene matches.

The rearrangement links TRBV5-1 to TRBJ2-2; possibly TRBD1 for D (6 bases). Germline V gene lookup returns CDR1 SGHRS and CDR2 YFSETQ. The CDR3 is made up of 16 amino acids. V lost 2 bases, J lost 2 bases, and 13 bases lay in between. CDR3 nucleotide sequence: TGCGCCAGCAGCTTAGAAGGACAGACCAACACCGGGGAGCTGTTTTTT. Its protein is CASSLEGQTNTGELFF.

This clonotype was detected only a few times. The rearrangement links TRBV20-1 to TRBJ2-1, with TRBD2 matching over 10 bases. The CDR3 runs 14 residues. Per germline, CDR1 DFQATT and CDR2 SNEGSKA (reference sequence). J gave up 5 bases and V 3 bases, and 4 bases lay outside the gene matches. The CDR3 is CSARGTSDNNEQFF. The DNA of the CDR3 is TGCAGTGCTAGGGGGACTAGCGACAACAATGAGCAGTTCTTC.

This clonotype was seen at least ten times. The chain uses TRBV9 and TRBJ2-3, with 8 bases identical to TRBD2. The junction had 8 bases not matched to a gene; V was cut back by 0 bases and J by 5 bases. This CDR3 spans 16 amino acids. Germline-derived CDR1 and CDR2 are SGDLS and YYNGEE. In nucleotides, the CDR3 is TGTGCCAGCAGCGTAGGCGAGGGGCTAGCGGGAGATACGCAGTATTTT. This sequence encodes CASSVGEGLAGDTQYF.

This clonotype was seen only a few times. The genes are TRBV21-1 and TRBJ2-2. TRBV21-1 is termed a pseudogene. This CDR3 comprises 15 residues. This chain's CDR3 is CASSKVGSEDGELFF. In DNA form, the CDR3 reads TGTGCCAGCAGCAAAGTCGGTTCTGAGGACGGGGAGCTGTTTTTT.

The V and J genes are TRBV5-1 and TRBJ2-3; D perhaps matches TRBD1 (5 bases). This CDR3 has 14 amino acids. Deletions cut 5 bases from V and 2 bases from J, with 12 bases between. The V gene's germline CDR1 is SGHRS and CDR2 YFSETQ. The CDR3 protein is CASRSQGFTDTQYF. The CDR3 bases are TGCGCCAGCAGAAGTCAGGGATTCACAGATACGCAGTATTTT.